This TCR beta chain was captured by sequencing in a study of blood T cell repertoires in COVID-19. This clone was counted between two and nine times. The trim removed 0 bases at V and 2 bases at J, leaving 11 bases unmatched. The CDR3 sequence is 18 residues long. The germline gives CDR1 GTSNPN, CDR2 SVGIG (reference sequence). The method was immunoSEQ multiplex PCR; TCRdb's version includes in-frame clones alone and lacks a portion of them. The sample includes about 79,000 clones, 75% to 90% of them seen just once. This chain links TRBV30 with TRBJ1-5; the match to TRBD1 covers 9 bases. The sequencing sample was made of peripheral blood. The sequence came from a man between 65 and 85 years old with active or convalescent COVID-19. This chain's CDR3 is CAWSVIGTGGAGNQPQHF. Written as DNA, the CDR3 is TGTGCCTGGAGTGTAATAGGTACAGGGGGCGCGGGCAATCAGCCCCAGCATTTT.